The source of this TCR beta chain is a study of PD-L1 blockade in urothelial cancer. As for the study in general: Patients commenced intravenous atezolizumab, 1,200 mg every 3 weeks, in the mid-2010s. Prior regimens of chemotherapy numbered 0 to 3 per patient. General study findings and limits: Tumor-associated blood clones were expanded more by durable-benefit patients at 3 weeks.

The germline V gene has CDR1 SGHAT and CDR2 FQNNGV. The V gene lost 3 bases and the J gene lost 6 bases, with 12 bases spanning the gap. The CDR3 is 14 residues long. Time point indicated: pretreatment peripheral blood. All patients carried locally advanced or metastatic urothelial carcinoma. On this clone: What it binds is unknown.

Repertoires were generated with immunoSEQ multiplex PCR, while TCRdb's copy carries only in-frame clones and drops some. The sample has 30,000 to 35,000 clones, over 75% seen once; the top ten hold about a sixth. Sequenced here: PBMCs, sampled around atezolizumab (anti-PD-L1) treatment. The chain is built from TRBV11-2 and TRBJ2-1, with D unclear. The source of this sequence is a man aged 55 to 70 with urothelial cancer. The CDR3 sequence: CASSFMNSGNEQFF. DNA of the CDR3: TGTGCCAGCAGCTTTATGAATTCGGGCAATGAGCAGTTCTTC.